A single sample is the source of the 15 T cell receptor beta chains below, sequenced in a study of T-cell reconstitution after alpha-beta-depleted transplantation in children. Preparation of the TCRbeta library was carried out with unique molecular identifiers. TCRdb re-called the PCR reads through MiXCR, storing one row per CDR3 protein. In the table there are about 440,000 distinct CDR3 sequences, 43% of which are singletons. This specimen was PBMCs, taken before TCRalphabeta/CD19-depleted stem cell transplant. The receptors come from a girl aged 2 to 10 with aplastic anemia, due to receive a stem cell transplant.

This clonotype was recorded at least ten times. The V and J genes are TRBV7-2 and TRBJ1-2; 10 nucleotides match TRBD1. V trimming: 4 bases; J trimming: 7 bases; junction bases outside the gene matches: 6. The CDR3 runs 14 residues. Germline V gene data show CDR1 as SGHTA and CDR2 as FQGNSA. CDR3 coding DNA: TGTGCCAGCAGCTCGGACAGGGGGGCGAGTGGCTACACCTTC. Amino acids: CASSSDRGASGYTF.

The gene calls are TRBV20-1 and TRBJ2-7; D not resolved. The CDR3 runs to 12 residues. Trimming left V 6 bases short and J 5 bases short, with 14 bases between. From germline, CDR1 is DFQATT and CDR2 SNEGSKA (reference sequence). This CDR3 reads CSARLLGNEQYF. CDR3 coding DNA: TGCAGTGCCCGGCTTCTGGGGAACGAGCAGTACTTC.

CDR3 coding DNA: TGTGCCAGCAGTTACTTTGGCAGGGAGACCCAGTACTTC. Protein: CASSYFGRETQYF. This chain links TRBV6-5 with TRBJ2-5; D gene ambiguous. This CDR3 is built from 13 residues. The germline gives CDR1 MNHEY, CDR2 SVGAGI. With 1 base removed from V and 5 bases from J, the gap between germline ends came to 8 bases.

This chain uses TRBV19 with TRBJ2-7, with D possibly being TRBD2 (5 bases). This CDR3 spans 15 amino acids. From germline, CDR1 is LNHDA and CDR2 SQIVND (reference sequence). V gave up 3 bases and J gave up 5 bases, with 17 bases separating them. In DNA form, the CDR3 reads TGTGCCAGTAGTATCAATGGCAGAAGCGGAGACGAGCAGTACTTC. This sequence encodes CASSINGRSGDEQYF. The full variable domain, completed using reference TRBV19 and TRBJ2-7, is DGGITQSPKYLFRKEGQNVTLSCEQNLNHDAMYWYRQDPGQGLRLIYYSQIVNDFQKGDIAEGYSVSREKKESFPLTVTSAQKNPTAFYLCASSINGRSGDEQYFGPGTRLTVT.

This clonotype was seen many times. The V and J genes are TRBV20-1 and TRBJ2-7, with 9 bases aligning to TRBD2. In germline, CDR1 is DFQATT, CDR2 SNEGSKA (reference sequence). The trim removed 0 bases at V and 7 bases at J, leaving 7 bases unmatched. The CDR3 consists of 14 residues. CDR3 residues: CSARDGAGGWEQYF. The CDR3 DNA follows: TGCAGTGCTAGAGATGGAGCGGGAGGTTGGGAGCAGTACTTC.

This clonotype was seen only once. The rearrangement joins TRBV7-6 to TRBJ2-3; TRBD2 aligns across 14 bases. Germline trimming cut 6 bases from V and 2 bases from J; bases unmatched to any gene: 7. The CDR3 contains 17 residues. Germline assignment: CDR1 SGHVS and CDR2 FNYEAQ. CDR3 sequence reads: CASSLGTSGGYTDTQYF. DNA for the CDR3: TGTGCCAGCAGTCTCGGGACTAGCGGGGGTTACACAGATACGCAGTATTTT. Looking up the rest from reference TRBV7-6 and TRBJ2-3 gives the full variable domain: GAGVSQSPRYKVTKRGQDVALRCDPISGHVSLYWYRQALGQGPEFLTYFNYEAQQDKSGLPNDRFSAERPEGSISTLTIQRTEQRDSAMYRCASSLGTSGGYTDTQYFGPGTRLTVL.

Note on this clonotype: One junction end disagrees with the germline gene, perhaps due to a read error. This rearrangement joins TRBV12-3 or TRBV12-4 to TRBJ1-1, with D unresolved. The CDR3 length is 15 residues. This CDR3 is CASSLARPTNTEAFF. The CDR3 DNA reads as TGTGCCAGCAGTTTAGCGCGTCCTACGAACACTGAAGCGTTCTTT.

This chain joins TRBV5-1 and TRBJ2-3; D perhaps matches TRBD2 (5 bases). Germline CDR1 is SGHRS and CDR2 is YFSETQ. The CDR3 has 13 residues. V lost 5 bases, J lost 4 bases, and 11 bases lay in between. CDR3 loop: CASRPTSADTQYF. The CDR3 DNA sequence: TGCGCCAGCAGGCCTACTAGTGCAGATACGCAGTATTTT.

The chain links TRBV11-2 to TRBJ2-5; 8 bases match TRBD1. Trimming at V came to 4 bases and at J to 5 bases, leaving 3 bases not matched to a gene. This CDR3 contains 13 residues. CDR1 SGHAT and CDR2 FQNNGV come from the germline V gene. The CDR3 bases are TGTGCCAGCAGCTCGGACAGGGATGAGACCCAGTACTTC. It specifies CASSSDRDETQYF.

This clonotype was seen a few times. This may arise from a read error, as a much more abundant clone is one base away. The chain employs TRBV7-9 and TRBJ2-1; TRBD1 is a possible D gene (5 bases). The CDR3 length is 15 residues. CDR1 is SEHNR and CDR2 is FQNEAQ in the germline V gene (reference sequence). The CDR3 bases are TGTGCCAGCAGCTTGAGTGACAGCTCCTACAATGAGCATTTCTTC. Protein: CASSLSDSSYNEHFF.

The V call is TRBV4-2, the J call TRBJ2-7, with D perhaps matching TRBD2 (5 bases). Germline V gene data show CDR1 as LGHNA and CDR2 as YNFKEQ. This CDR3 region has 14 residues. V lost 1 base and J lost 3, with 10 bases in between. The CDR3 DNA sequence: TGTGCCAGCAGCCAAGTGGGAGCAGTCTACGAGCAGTACTTC. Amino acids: CASSQVGAVYEQYF.

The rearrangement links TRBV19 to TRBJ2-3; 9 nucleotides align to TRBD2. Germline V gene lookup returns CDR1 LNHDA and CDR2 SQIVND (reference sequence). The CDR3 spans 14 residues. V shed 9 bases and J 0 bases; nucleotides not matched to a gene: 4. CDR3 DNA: TGTGCCAGCAAACTAGCGGGCAGCACAGATACGCAGTATTTT. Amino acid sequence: CASKLAGSTDTQYF.

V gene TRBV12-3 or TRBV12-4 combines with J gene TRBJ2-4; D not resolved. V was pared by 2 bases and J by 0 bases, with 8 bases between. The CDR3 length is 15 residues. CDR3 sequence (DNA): TGTGCCAGCAGTTTAAACGTACTAGCCAAAAACATTCAGTACTTC. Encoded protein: CASSLNVLAKNIQYF.

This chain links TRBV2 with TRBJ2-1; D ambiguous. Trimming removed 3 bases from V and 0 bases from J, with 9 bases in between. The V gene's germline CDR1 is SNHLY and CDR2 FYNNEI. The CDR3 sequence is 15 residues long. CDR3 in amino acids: CASSEAGSSYNEQFF. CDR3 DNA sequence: TGTGCCAGCAGTGAGGCCGGAAGCTCCTACAATGAGCAGTTCTTC. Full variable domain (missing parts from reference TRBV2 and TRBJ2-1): EPEVTQTPSHQVTQMGQEVILRCVPISNHLYFYWYRQILGQKVEFLVSFYNNEISEKSEIFDDQFSVERPDGSNFTLKIRSTKLEDSAMYFCASSEAGSSYNEQFFGPGTRLTVL.

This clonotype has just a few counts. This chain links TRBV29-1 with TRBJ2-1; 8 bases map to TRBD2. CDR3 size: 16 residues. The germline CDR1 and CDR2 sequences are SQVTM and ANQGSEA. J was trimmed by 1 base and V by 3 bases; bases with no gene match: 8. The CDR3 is CSVERAGVVSYNEQFF. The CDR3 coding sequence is TGCAGCGTTGAGCGAGCGGGAGTAGTTTCCTACAATGAGCAGTTCTTC.